This T cell receptor beta chain comes out of a study of blood T cell repertoires in COVID-19 (dated by TCRdb to the early 2020s). In terms of the full investigation: The collaborator samples originated in the United States, Italy and Spain and spanned the acute and convalescent phases of COVID-19. The sample metadata nearly always contained a de-identified subject ID, COVID-19 status, age in years and sex. Deeply sampled blood TCRbeta repertoires from subjects exposed to, actively infected with, or recovered from COVID-19 were included in the dataset. HLA class I and class II types, where available, came from metadata supplied by the sample provider rather than from assay-based typing. A freely available public database, intended as a resource for researchers studying the immune response to SARS-CoV-2, is where the repertoires were released. The material from the prospective study consisted of cDNA or gDNA derived from T cells, B-cell-depleted T cells, or PBMCs. Samples came from the ongoing ImmuneRACE study (first 160 participants) plus 1,254 subjects from 6 global collaborators.

General conclusions and limits of the study: How much clinical and demographic metadata was included differed by source and by participant, and the metadata was provided uncurated.

To note about this clone: Its antigen remains unidentified. The input lacks base qualities; no much larger clone sits a single base away.

The immunoSEQ Assay, a bias-controlled multiplex PCR, was used to amplify TCRbeta CDR3 regions from genomic DNA. In the original analysis: Nucleated cell counts per sample were estimated from amplification of reference gene primers within the assay. Sequence reads were collapsed and filtered to measure the absolute abundance of every unique TCRbeta CDR3 rearrangement. For each sample, productive Simpson clonality was calculated as the square root of Simpson's diversity index over productive rearrangements. TCRdb limited this immuneACCESS table to in-frame rearrangements with V and J called. A share of clones is missing; checked studies link under half to unresolved V genes, and the rest is unexplained. Clone size and V and J calls were adopted from that table, with D and trimming inferred from the DNA. The sample data list fewer than 250,000 clones, and around 84% of these were observed just once. The ten biggest clones cover about 11% of the sample.

One collaborating source in Seattle enrolled patients during active infection and followed them longitudinally through the course of disease. Each collaborating institution followed its own protocols to collect whole blood in K2EDTA tubes. Collaborator samples were shipped for TCRbeta analysis as frozen whole blood, isolated PBMCs, or DNA extracted from either sample type. This TCR was recovered from a woman of 80 years or more with COVID-19, enrolled during active disease. The sample taken for sequencing was peripheral blood.

The DNA reads as follows: TGCGCCAGCAGTGAGTCGATTGGCAGCACAGATACGCAGTATTTT. It codes for CASSESIGSTDTQYF. Here the chain combines TRBV10-1 and TRBJ2-3, with no confident D gene call. In the germline V gene (reference sequence), CDR1 corresponds to WNHNN and CDR2 to SYGVQD. V was cut back by 0 bases and J by 0 bases, leaving a gap of 7 bases between them. Spanning cysteine to phenylalanine, the CDR3 consists of 15 amino acids. The retained sequence is limited to the CDR3, 45 bases, with the frame set at the first base.